The 30 T cell receptor beta chains listed next were all sequenced from one sample in a study of T cell responses to AZD1222 COVID-19 vaccine (dated by TCRdb to the early 2020s). Sample time point, as interpreted from the label and publication: baseline before first vaccination. Library method: the immunoSEQ multiplex PCR assay. Not all clones reach the TCRdb copy of this immuneACCESS table, which keeps in-frame sequences only. Checked studies attribute under half of the gap to unresolved V genes and leave the rest unexplained. Recorded for this sample are about 120,000 clones; 75% to 95% of them occurred a single time. Of the sample, more than 4.5% falls within the top ten clones. The specimen comprised peripheral blood, sampled on day 0 of AZD1222 vaccination. These receptors all stem from an adult in good health.

Note on this clone: A junction boundary mismatches the germline segment, possibly from a read error. The genes are TRBV7-9 and TRBJ2-2; 11 bases map to TRBD2. The CDR3 extends over 15 amino acids. Germline V CDR1 and CDR2: SEHNR, FQNEAQ (reference sequence). The CDR3 protein is CASSIAGGPGGELFF. As DNA, the CDR3 is TGTGCCAGCAGCATAGCGGGAGGGCCTGGCGGGGAGCTGTTTTTT.

This chain links TRBV30 with TRBJ1-5; D gene uncertain. CDR3 size: 13 residues. Germline V gives CDR1 GTSNPN, CDR2 SVGIG (reference sequence). V lost 4 bases to trimming and J lost 0 bases, with 7 bases between them. The chain's CDR3 is CAWTDNSNQPQHF. In DNA form, the CDR3 reads TGTGCCTGGACGGATAATAGCAATCAGCCCCAGCATTTT. The whole variable domain, filled in from reference TRBV30 and TRBJ1-5, reads SQTIHQWPATLVQPVGSPLSLECTVEGTSNPNLYWYRQAAGRGLQLLFYSVGIGQISSEVPQNLSASRPQDRQFILSSKKLLLSDSGFYLCAWTDNSNQPQHFGDGTRLSIL.

This sequence joins TRBV20-1 and TRBJ1-1; 8 nucleotides agree with TRBD1. This CDR3 spans 14 amino acids. V was pared by 3 bases and J by 6 bases, with 9 bases of the junction left unmatched. The germline gives CDR1 DFQATT, CDR2 SNEGSKA (reference sequence). In nucleotides, the CDR3 is TGCAGTGCTAGTATAATCAGGGGGCGCGCTGAAGCTTTCTTT. Translating gives CSASIIRGRAEAFF.

V and J are TRBV29-1 and TRBJ1-1; D is uncertain. The germline V gene encodes CDR1 SQVTM and CDR2 ANQGSEA. V lost 5 bases and J 1 base, leaving 14 bases between the germline ends. The CDR3 consists of 14 residues. CDR3: CSVYSRVSNTEAFF. In DNA form, the CDR3 reads TGCAGCGTTTATTCCCGAGTTTCGAACACTGAAGCTTTCTTT.

This clone showed up just a few times. The V call is TRBV5-1, the J call TRBJ2-1, with 10 bases that match TRBD2. V lost 4 bases, J lost 7 bases, and 17 bases stayed unmatched. Germline-derived CDR1 and CDR2 are SGHRS and YFSETQ. There are 18 residues in the CDR3. The CDR3 DNA reads TGCGCCAGCAGCCCAGTACTAGCGGGACTGTCTTCGGGGAATGAGCAGTTCTTC. Residues: CASSPVLAGLSSGNEQFF.

This chain links TRBV19 with TRBJ1-2; D uncertain. Germline V lookup: CDR1 LNHDA, CDR2 SQIVND (reference sequence). CDR3 length: 13 amino acids. V was cut by 1 base and J by 4 bases, with 7 bases left in between. The CDR3 is CASSIGPGYGYTF. The CDR3, as DNA: TGTGCCAGTAGTATAGGGCCAGGCTATGGCTACACCTTC.

This rearrangement joins TRBV6-6 to TRBJ1-1; D perhaps matches TRBD1 (5 bases). This CDR3 spans 16 amino acids. Germline assignment: CDR1 MNHNY and CDR2 SVGAGI (reference sequence). V dropped 3 bases and J dropped 0 bases, with 14 bases sitting between them. CDR3 bases: TGTGCCAGCAGTTATTTGGGGCCTCCAATGAACACTGAAGCTTTCTTT. Its translation is CASSYLGPPMNTEAFF.

The chain links TRBV6-5 to TRBJ1-4; TRBD1 might be the D (5 bases). This CDR3 region has 14 residues. Germline lookup yields CDR1 MNHEY and CDR2 SVGAGI. The V and J ends lost 6 bases and 9 bases respectively, with 17 bases between them. The CDR3 spells CASSIPGTGKKLFF. DNA of the CDR3: TGTGCCAGCAGCATCCCAGGGACCGGGAAAAAACTGTTTTTT.

The chain uses TRBV28 and TRBJ2-1; 12 bases match TRBD2. Germline V gene data show CDR1 as MDHEN and CDR2 as SYDVKM. The CDR3 consists of 17 residues. J lost 6 bases, V lost 3 bases, and 9 bases had no gene match. Here the CDR3 reads CASSLPLPGLAGNEQFF. In DNA form, the CDR3 reads TGTGCCAGCAGTTTGCCTCTCCCGGGACTAGCGGGCAATGAGCAGTTCTTC.

The rearrangement uses TRBV30 and TRBJ1-5; D unclear. Looked up from germline, CDR1 is GTSNPN and CDR2 is SVGIG (reference sequence). The CDR3 spans 13 residues. The V end lost 0 bases, the J end lost 7 bases, and 10 bases lay between the germline ends. CDR3 sequence: CAWSVDIRQPQHF. CDR3 bases: TGTGCCTGGAGTGTAGATATCAGACAGCCCCAGCATTTT.

V and J are TRBV13 and TRBJ2-1; 8 bases agree with TRBD2. The junction had 14 bases not matched to a gene; V was cut back by 7 bases and J by 3 bases. Germline V CDR1 and CDR2: PRHDT, FYEKMQ (reference sequence). The CDR3 contains 17 residues. The CDR3, as DNA: TGTGCCAGCACCAAAAAAGGGGCGGGAGGAGGCTACAATGAGCAGTTCTTC. Translated, it gives CASTKKGAGGGYNEQFF.

The chain recombines TRBV7-3 with TRBJ1-1, with D hard to call. V was trimmed by 0 bases and J by 10 bases, leaving 18 bases between them. CDR1 and CDR2 (germline): SGHTA, FQGTGA. The CDR3 covers 15 residues. This CDR3 is CASSLTPNSGETAFF. CDR3 coding DNA: TGTGCCAGCAGCTTAACACCCAATTCTGGAGAGACAGCTTTCTTT.

This clone turned up a few times. V usage is TRBV3-1 (or the pseudogene TRBV3-2) and J usage is TRBJ1-2; a possible D gene is TRBD1 (5 bases). V lost 4 bases to trimming and J lost 3 bases, with 12 bases between them. This CDR3 contains 14 residues. From germline, CDR1 is LGHDT and CDR2 YNNKEL (reference sequence). CDR3 DNA: TGTGCCAGCAGCCTTGGGGCTGGGGACTATGGCTACACCTTC. This translates into CASSLGAGDYGYTF.

This chain connects TRBV6-1 to TRBJ2-1, with 13 bases aligning to TRBD2. J lost 7 bases, V lost 3 bases, and 6 bases had no gene match. The CDR3 is 16 amino acids. The germline gives CDR1 MNHNS, CDR2 SASEGT. The DNA of the CDR3 is TGTGCCAGCAGTGACAGGACTAGCGGGAGAAGAAATGAGCAGTTCTTC. Its protein product is CASSDRTSGRRNEQFF.

The V and J genes are TRBV7-9 and TRBJ1-1, with D perhaps TRBD1 (5 bases). Trimming took 1 base from V and 3 from J, leaving 12 bases between them. The CDR3 is made up of 15 amino acids. CDR1 is SEHNR, CDR2 FQNEAQ, per germline (reference sequence). In nucleotides, the CDR3 is TGTGCCAGCAGCTTAGGCGCCCTAGGGGACACTGAAGCTTTCTTT. Amino acid sequence: CASSLGALGDTEAFF.

This clone was counted only a few times. This chain links TRBV2 with TRBJ1-2; 8 bases fit TRBD1. CDR1 SNHLY and CDR2 FYNNEI come from the germline V gene. The CDR3 runs 13 residues. V was pared by 7 bases and J by 4 bases, with 5 bases of the junction left unmatched. The CDR3 DNA reads TGTGCCAGCAATGCAGGGGGCGGCTATGGCTACACCTTC. Protein product: CASNAGGGYGYTF.

The rearrangement joins TRBV6-5 to TRBJ1-1; D gene unclear. Germline loops: CDR1 MNHEY, CDR2 SVGAGI. This CDR3 has 15 residues. The germline V and J ends were trimmed by 0 bases and 4 bases, with 12 bases remaining between them. DNA of the CDR3: TGTGCCAGCAGTTACTCCCGGGTCGGGTCCACTGAAGCTTTCTTT. Its protein product is CASSYSRVGSTEAFF.

The chain links TRBV6-5 to TRBJ2-2; D remains ambiguous. Germline CDR1 MNHEY, CDR2 SVGAGI. The length of the CDR3 is 15 residues. Trimming removed 6 bases at V and 2 bases at J, with 13 bases between. The CDR3 spells CASSAGPLNTGELFF. The CDR3 coding sequence is TGTGCCAGCAGCGCCGGGCCCCTCAACACCGGGGAGCTGTTTTTT.

A word on this clone: A junction boundary mismatches the germline segment, possibly from a read error. CDR3 region: CASSEDRQGHSGNTIYF. The CDR3 DNA follows: TGCGCCAGCAGCGAAGACAGACAGGGACACTCTGGAAACACCATATATTTT. The chain carries TRBV4-1 and TRBJ1-3, with 7 bases fitting TRBD1. Looked up from germline, CDR1 is MGHRA and CDR2 is YSYEKL. The CDR3 runs to 17 residues.

The chain joins TRBV2 to TRBJ2-7, with a possible D match to TRBD2 (6 bases). The CDR3 is made up of 14 amino acids. V was pared by 5 bases and J by 4 bases, with 15 bases between. The germline CDR1 and CDR2 sequences are SNHLY and FYNNEI. The CDR3 is CASSHLEGSYEQYF. Written as DNA, the CDR3 is TGTGCCAGCAGTCACCTGGAGGGGAGTTACGAGCAGTACTTC.

This clone was counted many times. The gene calls are TRBV19 and TRBJ1-2; no definite D call. The V end lost 0 bases, the J end lost 0 bases, and 14 bases lay between the germline ends. The CDR3 loop spans 17 amino acids. Per the germline V gene, CDR1 is LNHDA and CDR2 is SQIVND (reference sequence). The CDR3 DNA follows: TGTGCCAGTAGTATAGATCAACGGGAGTCTTCTAACTATGGCTACACCTTC. Translating gives CASSIDQRESSNYGYTF. The full variable domain, completed using reference TRBV19 and TRBJ1-2, is DGGITQSPKYLFRKEGQNVTLSCEQNLNHDAMYWYRQDPGQGLRLIYYSQIVNDFQKGDIAEGYSVSREKKESFPLTVTSAQKNPTAFYLCASSIDQRESSNYGYTFGSGTRLTVV.

The chain employs TRBV13 and TRBJ1-5; D unresolved. Trimming took off 4 bases at V and 9 bases at J, with 10 bases between the two ends. CDR1 and CDR2 from the germline V gene are PRHDT and FYEKMQ (reference sequence). This CDR3 contains 12 residues. In DNA, the CDR3 is TGTGCCAGCAGCTCGCGGGTGGCGCCCCAGCATTTT. It is translated as CASSSRVAPQHF.

In the case of this clone: Germline is not matched at one junction end, which may reflect a read error. The chain has TRBV13 and TRBJ1-1, with 7 bases identical to TRBD1. This CDR3 is 15 amino acids long. Germline CDR1 reads PRHDT; CDR2 reads FYEKMQ (reference sequence). In DNA, the CDR3 is TGTGCCAGCAGCCTAGGGGGCTTCAGTGGCACTGAAGCTTTCTTT. Amino acids: CASSLGGFSGTEAFF.

The chain links TRBV11-2 to TRBJ2-1; D not certain. There are 14 residues in the CDR3. The V end lost 0 bases, the J end lost 9 bases, and 12 bases lay between the germline ends. Germline V gene lookup returns CDR1 SGHAT and CDR2 FQNNGV. Here the CDR3 reads CASSLDLVWGEQFF. CDR3 bases: TGTGCCAGCAGCTTAGATCTCGTATGGGGTGAGCAGTTCTTC. Full variable domain (outside the CDR3, taken from reference TRBV11-2 and TRBJ2-1): EAGVAQSPRYKIIEKRQSVAFWCNPISGHATLYWYQQILGQGPKLLIQFQNNGVVDDSQLPKDRFSAERLKGVDSTLKIQPAKLEDSAVYLCASSLDLVWGEQFFGPGTRLTVL.

This clone appeared a few times. The rearrangement uses TRBV27 and TRBJ1-2; TRBD1 might be the D (5 bases). Germline V CDR1 and CDR2: MNHEY, SMNVEV (reference sequence). Trimming shortened V by 4 bases and J by 6 bases, and 9 bases separated the two germline ends. This CDR3 is 12 amino acids long. The CDR3 DNA sequence: TGTGCCAGCAGTTCAGGGCATGATGGCTACACCTTC. As protein: CASSSGHDGYTF.

The V gene is TRBV5-1, the J gene TRBJ2-3, with a possible D match to TRBD1 (5 bases). The germline V gene encodes CDR1 SGHRS and CDR2 YFSETQ. The CDR3 runs 15 residues. The V and J ends lost 0 bases and 4 bases respectively, with 12 bases between them. CDR3 region: CASSLGHTRADTQYF. The DNA for the CDR3 is TGCGCCAGCAGCTTGGGACACACCAGGGCAGATACGCAGTATTTT.

This sequence joins TRBV12-3 or TRBV12-4 and TRBJ1-3; D is ambiguous. The CDR3 is 12 residues long. The V end lost 5 bases, the J end lost 4 bases, and 6 bases lay between the germline ends. This CDR3 reads CASSRGGNTIYF. The CDR3 nucleotides read TGTGCCAGCAGTAGAGGCGGAAACACCATATATTTT.

V and J are TRBV5-8 and TRBJ2-1, with D tentatively TRBD2 (6 bases). The germline V and J ends were trimmed by 4 bases and 6 bases, with 17 bases remaining between them. The CDR3 consists of 15 residues. Germline CDR1 is SGHTS and CDR2 is YDEGEE. The CDR3 spells CASSGGSHPSNEQFF. The CDR3 DNA reads as TGTGCCAGCAGCGGGGGGTCCCACCCCTCCAATGAGCAGTTCTTC.

The chain employs TRBV20-1 and TRBJ1-1; D uncertain. The V gene lost 4 bases and the J gene lost 6 bases, with 9 bases spanning the gap. The CDR3 has 11 residues. In germline, CDR1 is DFQATT, CDR2 SNEGSKA (reference sequence). The CDR3 DNA reads TGCAGTGCTACATCGGAACCTGAAGCTTTCTTT. Amino acid sequence: CSATSEPEAFF.

The chain joins TRBV4-2 to TRBJ1-1, with TRBD1 identical over 11 bases. V was pared by 3 bases and J by 6 bases, with 6 bases of the junction left unmatched. There are 15 residues in the CDR3. Germline CDR1 reads LGHNA; CDR2 reads YNFKEQ. The CDR3 protein is CASSQGTGGDSEAFF. CDR3 DNA: TGTGCCAGCAGCCAGGGGACAGGGGGAGACTCTGAAGCTTTCTTT.